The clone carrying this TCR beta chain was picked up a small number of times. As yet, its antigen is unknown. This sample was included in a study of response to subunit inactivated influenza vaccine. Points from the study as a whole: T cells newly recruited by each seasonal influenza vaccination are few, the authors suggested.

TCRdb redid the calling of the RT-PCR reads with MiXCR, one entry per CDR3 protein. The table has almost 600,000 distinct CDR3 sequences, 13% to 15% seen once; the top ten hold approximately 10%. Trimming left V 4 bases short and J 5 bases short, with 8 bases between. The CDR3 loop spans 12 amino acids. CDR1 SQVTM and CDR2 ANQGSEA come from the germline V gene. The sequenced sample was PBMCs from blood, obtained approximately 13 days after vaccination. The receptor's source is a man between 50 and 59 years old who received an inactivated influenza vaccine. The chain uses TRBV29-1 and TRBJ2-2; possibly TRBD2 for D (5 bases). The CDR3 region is CSVVEGTGELFF. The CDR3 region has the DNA TGCAGCGTTGTCGAGGGTACCGGGGAGCTGTTTTTT.